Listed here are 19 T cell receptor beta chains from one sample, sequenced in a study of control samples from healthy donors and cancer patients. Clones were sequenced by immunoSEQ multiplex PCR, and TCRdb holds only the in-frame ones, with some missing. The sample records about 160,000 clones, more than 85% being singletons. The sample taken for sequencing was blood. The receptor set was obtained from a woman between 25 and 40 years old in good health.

The CDR3 DNA follows: TGTGCCAGCAGCGGCGGGCCATACTCTGGAAACACCATATATTTT. This sequence encodes CASSGGPYSGNTIYF. The genes are TRBV5-8 and TRBJ1-3; D is ambiguous. CDR3 size: 15 residues. V was cut by 4 bases and J by 0 bases, with 11 bases left in between. Germline CDR1 is SGHTS and CDR2 is YDEGEE. The full variable domain, completed using reference TRBV5-8 and TRBJ1-3, is EAGVTQSPTHLIKTRGQQATLRCSPISGHTSVYWYQQALGLGLQFLLWYDEGEERNRGNFPPRFSGRQFPNYSSELNVNALELEDSALYLCASSGGPYSGNTIYFGEGSWLTVV.

The CDR3 reads CASSGDRGLGGYTF. As DNA, the CDR3 is TGTGCCAGCAGTGGGGACAGGGGGCTTGGTGGCTACACCTTC. The genes are TRBV6-4 and TRBJ1-2; 12 nucleotides agree with TRBD1. CDR3 length: 14 residues. Germline V gene sequence: CDR1 MRHNA, CDR2 SNTAGT. V shed 4 bases and J 7 bases; nucleotides not matched to a gene: 4.

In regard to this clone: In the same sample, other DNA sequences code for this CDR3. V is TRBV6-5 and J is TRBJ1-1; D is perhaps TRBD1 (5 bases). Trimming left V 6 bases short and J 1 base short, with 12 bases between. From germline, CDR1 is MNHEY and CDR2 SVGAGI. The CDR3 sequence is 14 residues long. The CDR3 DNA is TGTGCCAGCAGCCGAGGGACGGGGAACACTGAAGCTTTCTTT. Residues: CASSRGTGNTEAFF.

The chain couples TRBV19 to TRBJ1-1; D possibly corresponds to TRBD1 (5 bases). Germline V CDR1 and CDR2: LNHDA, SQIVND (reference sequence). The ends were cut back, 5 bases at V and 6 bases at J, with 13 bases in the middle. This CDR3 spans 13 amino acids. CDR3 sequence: CASSALGGSEAFF. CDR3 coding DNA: TGTGCCAGTAGTGCGCTGGGGGGGTCTGAAGCTTTCTTT.

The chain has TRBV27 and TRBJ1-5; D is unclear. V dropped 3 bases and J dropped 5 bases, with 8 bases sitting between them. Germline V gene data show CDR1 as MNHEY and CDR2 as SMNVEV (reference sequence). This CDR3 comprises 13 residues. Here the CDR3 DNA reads TGTGCCAGCAGTTTCCGGCCTGATCAGCCCCAGCATTTT. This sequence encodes CASSFRPDQPQHF.

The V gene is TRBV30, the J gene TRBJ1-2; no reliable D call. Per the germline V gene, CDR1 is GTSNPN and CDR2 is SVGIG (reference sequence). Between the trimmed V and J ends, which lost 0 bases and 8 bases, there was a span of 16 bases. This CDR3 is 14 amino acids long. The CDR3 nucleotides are TGTGCCTGGAGTGTGGCGATTTCGGTCGGGGGCTACACCTTC. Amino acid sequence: CAWSVAISVGGYTF.

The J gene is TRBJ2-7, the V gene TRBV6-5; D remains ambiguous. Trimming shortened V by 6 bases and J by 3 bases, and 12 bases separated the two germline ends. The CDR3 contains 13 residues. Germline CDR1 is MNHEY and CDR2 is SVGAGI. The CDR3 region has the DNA TGTGCCAGCAGCCTAAGGGCAGGCTACGAGCAGTACTTC. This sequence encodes CASSLRAGYEQYF.

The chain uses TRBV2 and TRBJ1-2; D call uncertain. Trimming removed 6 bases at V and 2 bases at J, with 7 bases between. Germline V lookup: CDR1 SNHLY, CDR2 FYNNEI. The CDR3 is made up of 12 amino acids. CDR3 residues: CASRPGNYGYTF. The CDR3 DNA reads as TGTGCCAGCAGGCCTGGGAACTATGGCTACACCTTC.

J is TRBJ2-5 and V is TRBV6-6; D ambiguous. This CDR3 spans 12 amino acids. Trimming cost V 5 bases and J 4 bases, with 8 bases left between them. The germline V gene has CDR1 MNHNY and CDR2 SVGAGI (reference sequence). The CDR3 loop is CASSDPGETQYF. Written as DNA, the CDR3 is TGTGCCAGCAGTGATCCTGGAGAGACCCAGTACTTC.

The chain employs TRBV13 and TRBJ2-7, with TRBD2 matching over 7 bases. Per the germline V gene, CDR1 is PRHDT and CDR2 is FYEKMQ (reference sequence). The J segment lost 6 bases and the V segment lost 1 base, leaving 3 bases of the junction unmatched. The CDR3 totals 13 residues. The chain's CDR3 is CASSLATGGEQYF. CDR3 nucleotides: TGTGCCAGCAGCTTAGCCACGGGGGGCGAGCAGTACTTC. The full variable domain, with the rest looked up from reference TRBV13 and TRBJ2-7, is AAGVIQSPRHLIKEKRETATLKCYPIPRHDTVYWYQQGPGQDPQFLISFYEKMQSDKGSIPDRFSAQQFSDYHSELNMSSLELGDSALYFCASSLATGGEQYFGPGTRLTVT.

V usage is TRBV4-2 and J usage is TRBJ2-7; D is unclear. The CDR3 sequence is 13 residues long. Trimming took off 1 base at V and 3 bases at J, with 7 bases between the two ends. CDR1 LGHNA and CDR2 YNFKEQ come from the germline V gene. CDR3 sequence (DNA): TGTGCCAGCAGCCAAGGCTCGGGCTACGAGCAGTACTTC. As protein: CASSQGSGYEQYF.

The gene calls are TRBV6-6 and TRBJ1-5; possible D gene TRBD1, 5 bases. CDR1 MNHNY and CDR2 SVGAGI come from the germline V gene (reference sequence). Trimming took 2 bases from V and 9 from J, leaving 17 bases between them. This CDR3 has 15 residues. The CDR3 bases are TGTGCCAGCAGTTACAAGGGGACCCGAGTGGGGCCCCAGCATTTT. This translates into CASSYKGTRVGPQHF.

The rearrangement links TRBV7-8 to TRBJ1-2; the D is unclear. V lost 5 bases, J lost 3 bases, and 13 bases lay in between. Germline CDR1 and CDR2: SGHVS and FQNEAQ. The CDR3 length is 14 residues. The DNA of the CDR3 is TGTGCCAGCAGCGCCAGCGGAAATTACTATGGCTACACCTTC. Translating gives CASSASGNYYGYTF.

CDR3 residues: CASSASGVQKFTDTQYF. In DNA, the CDR3 is TGTGCCAGCAGCGCTTCAGGGGTCCAAAAATTCACAGATACGCAGTATTTT. The chain has TRBV5-6 and TRBJ2-3; D possibly corresponds to TRBD1 (6 bases). Trimming stripped 4 bases from V and 2 bases from J, with 20 bases between. In germline, CDR1 is SGHDT, CDR2 YYEEEE. The length of the CDR3 is 17 residues. The full variable domain, in which reference TRBV5-6 and TRBJ2-3 provide the parts outside the CDR3, is DAGVTQSPTHLIKTRGQQVTLRCSPKSGHDTVSWYQQALGQGPQFIFQYYEEEERQRGNFPDRFSGHQFPNYSSELNVNALLLGDSALYLCASSASGVQKFTDTQYFGPGTRLTVL.

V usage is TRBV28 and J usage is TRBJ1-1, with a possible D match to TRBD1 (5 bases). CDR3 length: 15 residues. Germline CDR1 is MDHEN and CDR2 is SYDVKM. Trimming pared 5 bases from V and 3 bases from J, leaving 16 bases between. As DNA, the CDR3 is TGTGCCAGCAGTCCCTCAAAGGGGCGGGACACTGAAGCTTTCTTT. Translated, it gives CASSPSKGRDTEAFF.

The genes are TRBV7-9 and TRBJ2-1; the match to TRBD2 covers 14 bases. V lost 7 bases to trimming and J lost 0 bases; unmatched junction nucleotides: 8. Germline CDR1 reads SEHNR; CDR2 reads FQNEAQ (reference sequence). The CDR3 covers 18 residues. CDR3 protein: CASILTSGRVSSYNEQFF. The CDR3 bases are TGTGCCAGCATCTTGACTAGCGGGAGGGTTAGCTCCTACAATGAGCAGTTCTTC.

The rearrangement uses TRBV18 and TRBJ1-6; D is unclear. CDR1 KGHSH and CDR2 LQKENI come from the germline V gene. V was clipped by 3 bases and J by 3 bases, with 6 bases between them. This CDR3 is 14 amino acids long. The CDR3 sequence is CASSPPGYNSPLHF. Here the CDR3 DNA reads TGTGCCAGCTCACCGCCAGGCTATAATTCACCCCTCCACTTT. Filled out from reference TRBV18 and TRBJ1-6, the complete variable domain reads NAGVMQNPRHLVRRRGQEARLRCSPMKGHSHVYWYRQLPEEGLKFMVYLQKENIIDESGMPKERFSAEFPKEGPSILRIQQVVRGDSAAYFCASSPPGYNSPLHFGNGTRLTVT.

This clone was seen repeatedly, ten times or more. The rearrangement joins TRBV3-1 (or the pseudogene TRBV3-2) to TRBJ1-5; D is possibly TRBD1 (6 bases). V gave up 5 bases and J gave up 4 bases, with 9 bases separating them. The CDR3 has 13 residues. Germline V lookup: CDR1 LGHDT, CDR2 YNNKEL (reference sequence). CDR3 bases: TGTGCCAGCAGCGATACAGGGAATCAGCCCCAGCATTTT. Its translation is CASSDTGNQPQHF.

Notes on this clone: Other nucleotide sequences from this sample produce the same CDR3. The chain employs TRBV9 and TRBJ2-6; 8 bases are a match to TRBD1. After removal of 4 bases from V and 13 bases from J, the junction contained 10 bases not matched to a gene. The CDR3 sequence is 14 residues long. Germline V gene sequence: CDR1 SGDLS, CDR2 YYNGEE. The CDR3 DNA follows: TGTGCCAGCAGCTCGAGGACAGGGAGTAATGTCCTGACTTTC. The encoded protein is CASSSRTGSNVLTF. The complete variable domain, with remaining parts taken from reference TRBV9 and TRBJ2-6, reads DSGVTQTPKHLITATGQRVTLRCSPRSGDLSVYWYQQSLDQGLQFLIQYYNGEERAKGNILERFSAQQFPDLHSELNLSSLELGDSALYFCASSSRTGSNVLTFGAGSRLTVL.